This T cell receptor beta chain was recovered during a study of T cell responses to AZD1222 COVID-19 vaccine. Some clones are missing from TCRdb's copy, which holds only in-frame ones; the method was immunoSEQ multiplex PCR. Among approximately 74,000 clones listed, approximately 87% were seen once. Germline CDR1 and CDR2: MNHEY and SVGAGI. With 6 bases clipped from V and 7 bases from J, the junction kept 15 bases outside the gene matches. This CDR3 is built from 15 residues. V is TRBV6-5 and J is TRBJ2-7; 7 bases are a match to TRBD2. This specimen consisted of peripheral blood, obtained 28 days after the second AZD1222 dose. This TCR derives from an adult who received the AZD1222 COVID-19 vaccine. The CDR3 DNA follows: TGTGCCAGCAGCCACACGGGACTACCAGTTATGGAGCAGTACTTC. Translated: CASSHTGLPVMEQYF.